This T cell receptor (beta chain) was captured in a study of blood T cell repertoires in COVID-19. Study in general: COVID-19 samples from acute and convalescent phases originated in the United States, Italy and Spain. From T cells, B-cell-depleted T cells, or PBMCs came the material, which was cDNA or gDNA.

This CDR3 spans 17 amino acids. Germline assignment: CDR1 MGHRA and CDR2 YSYEKL. J lost 8 bases, V lost 4 bases, and 11 bases had no gene match. Methods used by the authors: Nucleated cell counts were estimated from reference gene primer amplification. Generated by immunoSEQ multiplex PCR, the TCRdb table keeps only in-frame clones and is missing some. V and J calls plus clone size are reproduced from that table; the DNA served to infer D and trimming. The table has about 25,000 clones, approximately 86% seen once; the top ten hold 16%. The V gene is TRBV4-1, the J gene TRBJ2-1; 13 bases align to TRBD2. This TCR came from a man in his 70s with acute or convalescent COVID-19. The sequencing sample was made of peripheral blood. The CDR3 loop reads CASSPRGRTSGSDEQFF. In nucleotides, the CDR3 is TGCGCCAGCAGCCCTAGAGGCAGGACTAGCGGGAGCGATGAGCAGTTCTTC.